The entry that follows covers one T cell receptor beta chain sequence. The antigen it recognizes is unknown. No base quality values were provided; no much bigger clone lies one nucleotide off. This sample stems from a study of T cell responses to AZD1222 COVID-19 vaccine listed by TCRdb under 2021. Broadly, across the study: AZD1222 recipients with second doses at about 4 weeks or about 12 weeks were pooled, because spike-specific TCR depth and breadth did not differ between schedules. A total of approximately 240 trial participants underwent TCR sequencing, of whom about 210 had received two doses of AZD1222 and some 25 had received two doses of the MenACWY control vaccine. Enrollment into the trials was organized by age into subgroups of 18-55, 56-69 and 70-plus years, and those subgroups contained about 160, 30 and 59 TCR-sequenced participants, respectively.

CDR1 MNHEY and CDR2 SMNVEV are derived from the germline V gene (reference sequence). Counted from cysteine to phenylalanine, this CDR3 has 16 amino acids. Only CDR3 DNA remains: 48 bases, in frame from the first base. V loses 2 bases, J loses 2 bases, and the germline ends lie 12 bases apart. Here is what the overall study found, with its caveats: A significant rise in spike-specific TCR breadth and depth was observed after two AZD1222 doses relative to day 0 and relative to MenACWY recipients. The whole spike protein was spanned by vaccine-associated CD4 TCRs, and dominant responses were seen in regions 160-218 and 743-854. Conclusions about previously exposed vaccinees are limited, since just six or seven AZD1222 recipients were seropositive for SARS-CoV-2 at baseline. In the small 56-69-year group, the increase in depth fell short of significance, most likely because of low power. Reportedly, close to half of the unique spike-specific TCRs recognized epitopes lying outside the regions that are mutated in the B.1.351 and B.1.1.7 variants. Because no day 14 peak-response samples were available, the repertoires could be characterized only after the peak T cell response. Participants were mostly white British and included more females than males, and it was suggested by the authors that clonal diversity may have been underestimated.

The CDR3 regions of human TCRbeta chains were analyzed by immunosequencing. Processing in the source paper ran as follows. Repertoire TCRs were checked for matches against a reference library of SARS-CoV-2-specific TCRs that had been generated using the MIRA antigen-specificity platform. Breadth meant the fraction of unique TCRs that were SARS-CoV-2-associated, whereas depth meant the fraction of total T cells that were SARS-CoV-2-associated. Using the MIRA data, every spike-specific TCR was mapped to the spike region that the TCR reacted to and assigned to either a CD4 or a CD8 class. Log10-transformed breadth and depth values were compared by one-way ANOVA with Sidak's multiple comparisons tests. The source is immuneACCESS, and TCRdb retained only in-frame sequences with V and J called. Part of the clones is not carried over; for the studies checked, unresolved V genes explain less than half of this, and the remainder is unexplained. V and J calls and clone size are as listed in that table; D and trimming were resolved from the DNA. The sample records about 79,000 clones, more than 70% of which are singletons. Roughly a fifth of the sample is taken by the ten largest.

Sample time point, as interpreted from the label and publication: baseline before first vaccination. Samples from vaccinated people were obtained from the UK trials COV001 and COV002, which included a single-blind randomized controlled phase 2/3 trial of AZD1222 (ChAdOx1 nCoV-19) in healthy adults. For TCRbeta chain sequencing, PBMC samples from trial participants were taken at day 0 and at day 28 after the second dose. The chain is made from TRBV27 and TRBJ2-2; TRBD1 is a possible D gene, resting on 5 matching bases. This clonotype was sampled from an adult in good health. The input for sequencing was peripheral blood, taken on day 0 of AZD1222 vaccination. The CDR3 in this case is CASSLERGLNTGELFF. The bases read TGTGCCAGCAGTTTAGAAAGGGGCCTTAACACCGGGGAGCTGTTTTTT.